This T cell receptor beta chain was found in a study of blood T cells in healthy people across ages. Primed by a sample-barcoded 5' primer and a J-beta primer mix, a second PCR proceeded for roughly 7 to 12 cycles. At least 2.5 million CDR3-containing paired-end reads were obtained per sample. From the 5' RACE reads, TCRdb called clonotypes with MiXCR, one entry per CDR3 protein. Of 1.5 million to 2 million distinct CDR3 sequences listed, around half were seen once; the top ten hold over 2%. Of note for this clonotype: What it binds is unknown.

Study outcomes and limitations: TCR beta diversity was tightly associated with the proportion of naive T cells. Because donor CMV status was unknown, expanded clonotype changes were possibly confounded.

The length of the CDR3 is 14 residues. V lost 5 bases, J lost 13 bases, and 21 bases lay in between. CDR1 is MNHNY and CDR2 is SVGAGI in the germline V gene (reference sequence). This sequence was found in a woman aged 40 to 50 in good health. Input material: blood. The chain recombines TRBV6-6 with TRBJ2-4; possibly TRBD1 or TRBD2 for D (6 bases each). CDR3 residues: CASSRSGAEGEQYF. The CDR3 DNA reads TGTGCCAGCAGTCGTTCAGGGGCGGAGGGTGAGCAGTACTTC.